This T cell receptor beta chain was recorded in a study of cytotoxic CD8 clonotypes in ibrutinib-treated CLL. Assay used: immunoSEQ multiplex PCR; TCRdb lists only in-frame clones, some missing. The sample lists approximately 50,000 clones, 71% occurring once. Study-level results: Clonality, elevated at ibrutinib response, dropped back toward baseline at progression. Contraction or stability on treatment was seen for public clonotypes, which were uncommon.

The germline CDR1 and CDR2 sequences are KGHSH and LQKENI. The CDR3 is made up of 13 amino acids. V dropped 3 bases and J dropped 4 bases, with 9 bases sitting between them. To note about this clone: Its antigen is as yet unknown.

From cryopreserved PBMCs came approximately 1.9 micrograms of genomic DNA used for TCR beta libraries. The chain has TRBV18 and TRBJ1-1; D gene ambiguous. The sample was PBMCs, taken after 12 months of ibrutinib treatment. The TCR originated in a human donor with chronic lymphocytic leukemia. CDR3 amino acids: CASSPSVFTEAFF. The CDR3 nucleotides are TGTGCCAGCTCACCGTCGGTTTTCACTGAAGCTTTCTTT.